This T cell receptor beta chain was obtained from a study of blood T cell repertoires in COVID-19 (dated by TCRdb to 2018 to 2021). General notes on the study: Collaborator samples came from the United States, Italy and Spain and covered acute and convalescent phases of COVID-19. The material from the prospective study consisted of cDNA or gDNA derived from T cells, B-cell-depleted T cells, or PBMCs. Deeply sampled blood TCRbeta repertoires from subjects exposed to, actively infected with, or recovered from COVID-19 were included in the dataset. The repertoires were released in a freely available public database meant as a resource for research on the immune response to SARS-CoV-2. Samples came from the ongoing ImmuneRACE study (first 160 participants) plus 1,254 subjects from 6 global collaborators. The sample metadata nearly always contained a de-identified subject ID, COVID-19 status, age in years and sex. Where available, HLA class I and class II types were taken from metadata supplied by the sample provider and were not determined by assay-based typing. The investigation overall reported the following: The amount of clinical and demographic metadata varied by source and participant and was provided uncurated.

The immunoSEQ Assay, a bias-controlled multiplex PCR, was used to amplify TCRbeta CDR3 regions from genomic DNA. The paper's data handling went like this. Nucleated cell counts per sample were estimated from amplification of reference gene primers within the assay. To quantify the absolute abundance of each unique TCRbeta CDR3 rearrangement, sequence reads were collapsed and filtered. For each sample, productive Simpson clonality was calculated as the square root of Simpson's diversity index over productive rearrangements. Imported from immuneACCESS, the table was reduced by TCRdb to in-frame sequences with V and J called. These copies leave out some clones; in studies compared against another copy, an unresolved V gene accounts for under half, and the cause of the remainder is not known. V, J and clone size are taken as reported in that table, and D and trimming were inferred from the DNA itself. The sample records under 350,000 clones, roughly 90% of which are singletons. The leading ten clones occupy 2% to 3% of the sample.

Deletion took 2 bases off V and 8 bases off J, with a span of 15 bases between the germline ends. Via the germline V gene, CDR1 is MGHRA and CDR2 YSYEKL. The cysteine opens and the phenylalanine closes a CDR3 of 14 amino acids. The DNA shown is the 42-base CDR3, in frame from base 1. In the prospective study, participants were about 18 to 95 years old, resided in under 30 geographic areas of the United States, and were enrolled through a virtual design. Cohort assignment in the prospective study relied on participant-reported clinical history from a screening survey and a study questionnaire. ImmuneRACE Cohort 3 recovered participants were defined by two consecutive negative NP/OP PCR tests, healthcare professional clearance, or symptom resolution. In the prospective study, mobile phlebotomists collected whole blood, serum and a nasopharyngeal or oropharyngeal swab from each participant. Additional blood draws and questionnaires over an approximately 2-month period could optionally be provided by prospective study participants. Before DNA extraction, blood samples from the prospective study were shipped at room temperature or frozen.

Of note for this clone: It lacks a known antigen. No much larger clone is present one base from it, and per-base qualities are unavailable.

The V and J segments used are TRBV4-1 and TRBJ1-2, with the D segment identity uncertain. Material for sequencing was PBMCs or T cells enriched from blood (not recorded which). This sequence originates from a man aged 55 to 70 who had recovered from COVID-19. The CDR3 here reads CASSQPGWKRGYTF. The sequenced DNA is TGCGCCAGCAGCCAACCAGGCTGGAAGCGGGGCTACACCTTC.